This TCR beta chain was recorded in a study of Graves' ophthalmopathy and Graves' hyperthyroidism. Study summary: Peripheral blood collection took place at initial diagnosis, before any treatment. Overall study findings and caveats: In blood appeared most of the expanded thyroid clonotypes whose frequency exceeded 0.001.

This clonotype has at least ten counts. Its antigen is unknown. V dropped 1 base and J dropped 5 bases, with 11 bases sitting between them. This CDR3 region has 15 residues. The germline gives CDR1 SGHDN, CDR2 FVKESK. The TCR beta CDR3 regions underwent amplification from RNA transcripts. The first round was an RT-PCR with HTBI primers, and the second round was a multiplex PCR. From the multiplex PCR reads, TCRdb called clonotypes with MiXCR, one entry per CDR3 protein. The sample records 500,000 to 800,000 distinct CDR3 sequences, more than 40% being singletons. Clinical symptoms and serum thyroxine were used for diagnosis; TRAb, thyroid ultrasound and orbital computed tomography were also relied on.

The TCR originated in an adult man with Graves' ophthalmopathy. The sequencing sample was made of peripheral blood. V gene TRBV14 combines with J gene TRBJ1-4, with D possibly TRBD1 on 6 matching bases. The CDR3 sequence is CASSQATGPNEKLFF. The CDR3 DNA reads TGTGCCAGCAGCCAAGCTACAGGGCCGAATGAAAAACTGTTTTTT.